This T cell receptor (beta chain) was captured in a study of T cells expressing NK-cell markers. The overall study: Each TCR beta repertoire originated in sorted T cells that were CD3+CD56+NKG2C+, CD3+CD56+NKG2C- or CD3+CD56-NKG2C+.

What made the TCR beta cDNA was 5'RACE template switching with UMIs. From the 5' RACE reads, TCRdb lists one entry per CDR3 protein and no DNA. This sample's table has some 390,000 distinct CDR3 sequences. General observations from the study: The leading position in the CD3+CD56-NKG2C+ fraction of a handful of donors also went to these clonotypes. A range of about 1.0-8% of CD8+ T cells consisted of dominant NKG2C+ clonotypes in several donors.

The CDR3 has 13 residues. The germline V gene has CDR1 SGHTA and CDR2 FQGNSA. As concerns this clonotype: The antigen is undetermined.

Specimen: blood T cells: a sorted CD56 or NKG2C T cell subset, CD4+ or CD8+ T cells, or bulk PBMC T cells (not recorded which). The gene calls are TRBV7-2 and TRBJ1-1. This TCR came from a woman in her 50s in good health. CDR3: CASSPTAGGEAFF.